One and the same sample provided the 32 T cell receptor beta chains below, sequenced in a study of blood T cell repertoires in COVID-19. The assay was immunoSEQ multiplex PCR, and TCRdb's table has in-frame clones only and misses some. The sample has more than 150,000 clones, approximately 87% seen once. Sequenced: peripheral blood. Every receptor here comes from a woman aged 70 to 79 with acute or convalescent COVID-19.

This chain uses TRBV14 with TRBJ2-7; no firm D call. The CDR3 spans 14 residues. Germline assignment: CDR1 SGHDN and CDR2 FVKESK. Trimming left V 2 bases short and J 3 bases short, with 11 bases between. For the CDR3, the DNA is TGTGCCAGCAGCCAATACTTCGGTTTCTACGAGCAGTACTTC. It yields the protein CASSQYFGFYEQYF.

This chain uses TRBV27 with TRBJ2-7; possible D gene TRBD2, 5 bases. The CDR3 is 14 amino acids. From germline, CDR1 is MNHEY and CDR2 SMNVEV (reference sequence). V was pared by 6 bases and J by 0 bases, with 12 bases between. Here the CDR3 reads CASRGADPSYEQYF. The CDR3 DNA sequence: TGTGCCAGCAGGGGAGCGGATCCCTCCTACGAGCAGTACTTC.

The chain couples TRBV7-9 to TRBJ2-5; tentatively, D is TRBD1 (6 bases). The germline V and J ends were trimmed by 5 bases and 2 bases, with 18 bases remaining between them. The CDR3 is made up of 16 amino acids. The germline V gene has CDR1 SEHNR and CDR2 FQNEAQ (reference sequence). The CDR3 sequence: CASSRIIVQGQETQYF. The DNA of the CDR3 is TGTGCCAGCAGCCGAATTATAGTGCAGGGGCAAGAGACCCAGTACTTC. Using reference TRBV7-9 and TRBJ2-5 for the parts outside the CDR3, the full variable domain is DTGVSQNPRHKITKRGQNVTFRCDPISEHNRLYWYRQTLGQGPEFLTYFQNEAQLEKSRLLSDRFSAERPKGSFSTLEIQRTEQGDSAMYLCASSRIIVQGQETQYFGPGTRLLVL.

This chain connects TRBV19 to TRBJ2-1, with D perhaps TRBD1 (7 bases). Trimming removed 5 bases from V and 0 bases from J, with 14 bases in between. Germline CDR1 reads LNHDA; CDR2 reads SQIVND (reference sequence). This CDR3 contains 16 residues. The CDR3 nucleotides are TGTGCCAGTAGTTTGGAGGGGGCGAGCTCCTACAATGAGCAGTTCTTC. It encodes CASSLEGASSYNEQFF.

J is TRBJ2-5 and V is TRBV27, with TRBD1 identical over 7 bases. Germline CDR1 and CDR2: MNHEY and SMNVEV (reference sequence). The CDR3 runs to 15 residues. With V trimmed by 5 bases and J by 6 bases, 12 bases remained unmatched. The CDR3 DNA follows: TGTGCCAGCAGTCCACTGGACAGGTGGAGACAGACCCAGTACTTC. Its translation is CASSPLDRWRQTQYF.

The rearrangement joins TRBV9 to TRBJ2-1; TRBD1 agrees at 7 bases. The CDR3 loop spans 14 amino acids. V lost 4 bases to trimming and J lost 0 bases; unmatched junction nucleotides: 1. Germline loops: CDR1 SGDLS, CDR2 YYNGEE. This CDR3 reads CASSRDSSYNEQFF. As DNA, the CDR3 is TGTGCCAGCAGCCGGGACAGCTCCTACAATGAGCAGTTCTTC.

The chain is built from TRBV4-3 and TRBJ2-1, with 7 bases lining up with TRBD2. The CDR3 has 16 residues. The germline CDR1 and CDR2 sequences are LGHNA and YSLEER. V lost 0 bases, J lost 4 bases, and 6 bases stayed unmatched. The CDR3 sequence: CASSQDGGSGYNEQFF. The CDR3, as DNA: TGCGCCAGCAGCCAAGACGGCGGGAGCGGGTACAATGAGCAGTTCTTC.

The CDR3 here is CASSGTVQETQYF. CDR3 sequence (DNA): TGTGCCAGCAGCGGGACAGTTCAAGAGACCCAGTACTTC. The gene calls are TRBV7-2 and TRBJ2-5; 7 bases align to TRBD1. The germline gives CDR1 SGHTA, CDR2 FQGNSA. The CDR3 has 13 amino acids. J gave up 2 bases and V 5 bases, and 2 bases lay outside the gene matches.

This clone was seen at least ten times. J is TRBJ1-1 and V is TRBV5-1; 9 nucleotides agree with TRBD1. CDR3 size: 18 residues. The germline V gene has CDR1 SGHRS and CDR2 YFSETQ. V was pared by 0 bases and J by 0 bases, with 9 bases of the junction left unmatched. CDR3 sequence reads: CASSLAIKDRGMNTEAFF. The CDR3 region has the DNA TGCGCCAGCAGCTTGGCGATAAAAGACAGGGGGATGAACACTGAAGCTTTCTTT. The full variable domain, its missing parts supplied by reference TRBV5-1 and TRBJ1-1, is KAGVTQTPRYLIKTRGQQVTLSCSPISGHRSVSWYQQTPGQGLQFLFEYFSETQRNKGNFPGRFSGRQFSNSRSEMNVSTLELGDSALYLCASSLAIKDRGMNTEAFFGQGTRLTVV.

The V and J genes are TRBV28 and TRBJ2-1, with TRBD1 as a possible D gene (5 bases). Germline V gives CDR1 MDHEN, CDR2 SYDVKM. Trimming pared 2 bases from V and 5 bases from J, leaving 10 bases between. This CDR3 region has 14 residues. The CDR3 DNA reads TGTGCCAGCAGTTTAGCCAGGGCAAACAATGAGCAGTTCTTC. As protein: CASSLARANNEQFF.

The CDR3 nucleotides are TGCGCCAGCAGCCAAGGTTCCGGGAGGAACACTGAAGCTTTCTTT. Protein sequence: CASSQGSGRNTEAFF. The V gene is TRBV4-3, the J gene TRBJ1-1; D call uncertain. This CDR3 has 15 amino acids. Germline CDR1 and CDR2: LGHNA and YSLEER. With 1 base removed from V and 1 base from J, the gap between germline ends came to 10 bases.

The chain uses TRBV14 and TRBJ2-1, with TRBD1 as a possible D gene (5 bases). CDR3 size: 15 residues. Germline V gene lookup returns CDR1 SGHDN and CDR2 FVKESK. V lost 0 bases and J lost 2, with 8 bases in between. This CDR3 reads CASSQEWGTYNEQFF. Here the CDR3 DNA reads TGTGCCAGCAGCCAAGAATGGGGCACCTACAATGAGCAGTTCTTC.

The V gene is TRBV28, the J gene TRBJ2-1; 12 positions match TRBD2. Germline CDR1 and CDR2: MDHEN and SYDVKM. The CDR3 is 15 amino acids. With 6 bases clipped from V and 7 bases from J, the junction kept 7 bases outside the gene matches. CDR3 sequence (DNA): TGTGCCAGCAGCCAAGGACTAGCGGGGTGGAATGAGCAGTTCTTC. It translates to CASSQGLAGWNEQFF.

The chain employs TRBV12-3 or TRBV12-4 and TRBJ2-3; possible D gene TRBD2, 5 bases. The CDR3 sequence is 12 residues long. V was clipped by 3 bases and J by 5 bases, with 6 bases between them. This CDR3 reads CASSFRGDTQYF. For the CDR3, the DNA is TGTGCCAGCAGTTTCCGGGGAGATACGCAGTATTTT.

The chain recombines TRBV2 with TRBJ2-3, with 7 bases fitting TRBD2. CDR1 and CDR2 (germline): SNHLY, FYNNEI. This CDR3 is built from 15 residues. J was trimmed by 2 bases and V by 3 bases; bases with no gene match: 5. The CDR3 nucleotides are TGTGCCAGCAGTGAGAACAGCGGGGTCACAGATACGCAGTATTTT. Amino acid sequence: CASSENSGVTDTQYF.

CDR3 in DNA: TGTGCCAGCAGCCAAGATGGGACTAGCGGCTACAATGAGCAGTTCTTC. It encodes CASSQDGTSGYNEQFF. The chain couples TRBV3-1 (or the pseudogene TRBV3-2) to TRBJ2-1; 11 nucleotides match TRBD2. CDR3 length: 16 residues. Germline-derived CDR1 and CDR2 are LGHDT and YNNKEL (reference sequence). Losses at the gene ends were 0 bases for V and 3 bases for J; bases not matched to a gene: 1.

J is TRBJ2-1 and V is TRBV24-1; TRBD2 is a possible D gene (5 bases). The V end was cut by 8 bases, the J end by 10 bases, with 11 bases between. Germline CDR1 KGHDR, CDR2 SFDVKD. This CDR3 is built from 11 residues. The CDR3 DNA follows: TGTGCCACCAATCATCAGCGGGAGCAGTTCTTC. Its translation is CATNHQREQFF.

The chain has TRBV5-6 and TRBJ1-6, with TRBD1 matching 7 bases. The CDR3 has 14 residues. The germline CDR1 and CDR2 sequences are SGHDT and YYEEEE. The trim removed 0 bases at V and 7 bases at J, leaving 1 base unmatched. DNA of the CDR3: TGTGCCAGCAGCTTGGGACAGGGAAATTCACCCCTCCACTTT. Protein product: CASSLGQGNSPLHF.

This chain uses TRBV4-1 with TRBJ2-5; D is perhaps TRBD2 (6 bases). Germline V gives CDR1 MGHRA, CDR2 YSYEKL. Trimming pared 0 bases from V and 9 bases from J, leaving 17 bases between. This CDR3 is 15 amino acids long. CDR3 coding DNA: TGCGCCAGCAGCCAAGATAGCGGTCCGAGTGGGGCCCAGTACTTC. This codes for CASSQDSGPSGAQYF.

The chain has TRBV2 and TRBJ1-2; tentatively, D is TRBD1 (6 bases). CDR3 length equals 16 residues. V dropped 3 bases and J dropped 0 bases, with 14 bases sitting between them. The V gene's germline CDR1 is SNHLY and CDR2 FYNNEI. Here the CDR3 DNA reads TGTGCCAGCAGTGACAGGGGCTCTTGGGCTAACTATGGCTACACCTTC. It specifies CASSDRGSWANYGYTF.

The CDR3 protein is CASSGLAGALSYNEQFF. The CDR3 nucleotides are TGTGCCAGCAGCGGACTAGCGGGGGCGCTCTCCTACAATGAGCAGTTCTTC. The chain combines TRBV13 with TRBJ2-1; 13 positions match TRBD2. Trimming took 5 bases from V and 0 from J; bases not matched to a gene: 4. Germline CDR1 PRHDT, CDR2 FYEKMQ (reference sequence). CDR3 size: 17 residues. Full variable domain (remainder filled in from reference TRBV13 and TRBJ2-1): AAGVIQSPRHLIKEKRETATLKCYPIPRHDTVYWYQQGPGQDPQFLISFYEKMQSDKGSIPDRFSAQQFSDYHSELNMSSLELGDSALYFCASSGLAGALSYNEQFFGPGTRLTVL.

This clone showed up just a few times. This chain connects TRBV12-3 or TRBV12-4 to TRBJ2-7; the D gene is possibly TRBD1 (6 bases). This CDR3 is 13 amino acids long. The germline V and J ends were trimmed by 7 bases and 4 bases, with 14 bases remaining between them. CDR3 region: CASTPGAKYEQYF. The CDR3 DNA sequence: TGTGCCAGCACCCCAGGGGCAAAGTACGAGCAGTACTTC.

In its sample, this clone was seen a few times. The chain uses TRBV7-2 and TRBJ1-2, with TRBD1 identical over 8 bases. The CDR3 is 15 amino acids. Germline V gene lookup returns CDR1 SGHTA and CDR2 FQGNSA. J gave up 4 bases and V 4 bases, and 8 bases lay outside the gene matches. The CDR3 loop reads CASSSGQGGSYGYTF. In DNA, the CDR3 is TGTGCCAGCAGCTCTGGACAGGGTGGAAGCTATGGCTACACCTTC.

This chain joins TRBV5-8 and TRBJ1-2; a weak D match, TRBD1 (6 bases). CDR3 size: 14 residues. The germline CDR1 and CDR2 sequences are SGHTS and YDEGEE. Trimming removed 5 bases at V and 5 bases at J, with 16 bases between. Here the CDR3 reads CASSPEGRGYGYTF. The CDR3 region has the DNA TGTGCCAGCAGTCCCGAAGGAAGGGGGTATGGCTACACCTTC.

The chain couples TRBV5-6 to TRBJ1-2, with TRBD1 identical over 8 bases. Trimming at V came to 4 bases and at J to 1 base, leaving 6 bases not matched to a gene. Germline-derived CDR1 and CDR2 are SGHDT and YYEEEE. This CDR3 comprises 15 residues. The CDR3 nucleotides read TGTGCCAGCAGCCCAAGACAGGGGCATAACTATGGCTACACCTTC. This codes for CASSPRQGHNYGYTF.

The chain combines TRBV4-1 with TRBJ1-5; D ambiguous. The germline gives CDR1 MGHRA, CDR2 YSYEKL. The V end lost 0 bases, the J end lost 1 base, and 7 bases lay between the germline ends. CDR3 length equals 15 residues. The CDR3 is CASSQDAVSNQPQHF. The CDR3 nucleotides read TGCGCCAGCAGCCAAGACGCGGTCAGCAATCAGCCCCAGCATTTT.

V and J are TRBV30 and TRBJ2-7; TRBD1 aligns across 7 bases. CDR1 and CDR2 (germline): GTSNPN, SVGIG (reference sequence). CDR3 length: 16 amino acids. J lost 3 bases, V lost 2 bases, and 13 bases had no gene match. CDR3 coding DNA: TGTGCCTGGAGTAGGAAGGGGGCCCGGGTATACTACGAGCAGTACTTC. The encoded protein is CAWSRKGARVYYEQYF.

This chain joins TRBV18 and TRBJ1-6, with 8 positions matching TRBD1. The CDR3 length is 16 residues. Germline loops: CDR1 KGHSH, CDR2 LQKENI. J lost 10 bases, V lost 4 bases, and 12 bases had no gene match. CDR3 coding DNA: TGTGCCAGCTCACTCGGCACAGGGGGGGTAGACTCACCCCTCCACTTT. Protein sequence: CASSLGTGGVDSPLHF.

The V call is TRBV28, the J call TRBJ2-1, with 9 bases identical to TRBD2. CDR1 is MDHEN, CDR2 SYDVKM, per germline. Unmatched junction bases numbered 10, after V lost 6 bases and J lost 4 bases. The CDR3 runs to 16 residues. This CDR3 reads CASSSVTSGLYNEQFF. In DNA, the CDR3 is TGTGCCAGCAGCTCCGTGACTAGCGGCCTTTACAATGAGCAGTTCTTC.

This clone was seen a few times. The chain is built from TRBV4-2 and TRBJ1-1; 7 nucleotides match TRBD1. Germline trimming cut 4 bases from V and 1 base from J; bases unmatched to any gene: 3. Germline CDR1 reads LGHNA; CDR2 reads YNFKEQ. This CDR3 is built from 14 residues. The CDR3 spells CASSPRQGNTEAFF. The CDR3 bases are TGTGCCAGCAGCCCACGACAGGGGAACACTGAAGCTTTCTTT.

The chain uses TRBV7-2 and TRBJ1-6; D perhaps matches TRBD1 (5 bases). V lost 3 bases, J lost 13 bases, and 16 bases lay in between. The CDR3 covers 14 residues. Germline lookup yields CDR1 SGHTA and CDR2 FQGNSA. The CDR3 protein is CASSLQTDLAPLHF. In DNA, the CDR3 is TGTGCCAGCAGCTTGCAGACAGACCTGGCGCCCCTCCACTTT. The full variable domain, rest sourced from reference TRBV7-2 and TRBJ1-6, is GAGVSQSPSNKVTEKGKDVELRCDPISGHTALYWYRQSLGQGLEFLIYFQGNSAPDKSGLPSDRFSAERTGGSVSTLTIQRTQQEDSAVYLCASSLQTDLAPLHFGNGTRLTVT.

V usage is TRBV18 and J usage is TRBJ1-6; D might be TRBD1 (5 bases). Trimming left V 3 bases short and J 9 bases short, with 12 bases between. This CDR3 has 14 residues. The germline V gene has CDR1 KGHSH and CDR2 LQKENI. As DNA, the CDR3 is TGTGCCAGCTCACCGGCGGGGGGGAGTTCACCCCTCCACTTT. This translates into CASSPAGGSSPLHF. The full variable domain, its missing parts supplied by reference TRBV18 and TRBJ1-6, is NAGVMQNPRHLVRRRGQEARLRCSPMKGHSHVYWYRQLPEEGLKFMVYLQKENIIDESGMPKERFSAEFPKEGPSILRIQQVVRGDSAAYFCASSPAGGSSPLHFGNGTRLTVT.